These T cell receptor beta chains were read from a single sample in a study of cytomegalovirus exposure and HLA in healthy donors. The assay was immunoSEQ multiplex PCR, and TCRdb's table has in-frame clones only and misses some. The ten most abundant clones cover around 2% of a sample with over 45,000 clones. The sample consisted of PBMCs. The origin of the receptors is a woman in her forties in good health and CMV-seronegative. CDR3s include the opening cysteine and the closing phenylalanine or tryptophan. A D gene is named only where the DNA matches it firmly.

d_gene	j_gene	v_gene	CDR3aa	CDR3nt
TRBD2	TRBJ2-7	TRBV7-8	CASSPSGTSGYEQYF	TGTGCCAGCAGCCCTTCAGGGACTAGCGGGTACGAGCAGTACTTC
.	TRBJ2-7	TRBV4-1	CASSQELHRGEQYF	TGCGCCAGCAGCCAAGAGCTACACCGCGGCGAGCAGTACTTC
TRBD1	TRBJ1-2	TRBV29-1	CSVGQGANYGYTF	TGCAGCGTGGGACAGGGGGCTAACTATGGCTACACCTTC
.	TRBJ2-1	TRBV4-2	CASSQGRWSSDNEQFF	TGTGCCAGCAGCCAAGGGCGGTGGAGCTCCGACAATGAGCAGTTCTTC
.	TRBJ1-1	TRBV6-1	CASSGWQGNTEAFF	TGTGCCAGCAGTGGTTGGCAGGGGAACACTGAAGCTTTCTTT
.	TRBJ1-2	TRBV4-1	CASSQDWGGPYGYTF	TGCGCCAGCAGCCAAGATTGGGGAGGCCCCTATGGCTACACCTTC
.	TRBJ2-5	TRBV19	CASSMRSRETQYF	TGTGCCAGTAGTATGCGCTCTAGGGAGACCCAGTACTTC
.	TRBJ1-2	TRBV4-1	CASSQADYGYTF	TGCGCCAGCAGCCAAGCCGACTATGGCTACACCTTC
TRBD2	TRBJ2-3	TRBV15	CATSGAPSGRSTDTQYF	TGTGCCACCAGCGGAGCGCCTAGCGGGAGATCAACGGATACGCAGTATTTT
.	TRBJ1-2	TRBV6-5	CASSYAGNYGYTF	TGTGCCAGCAGTTACGCAGGGAACTATGGCTACACCTTC
.	TRBJ2-1	TRBV6-1	CASSELAGSDNEQFF	TGTGCCAGCAGTGAACTGGCAGGGTCCGACAATGAGCAGTTCTTC
.	TRBJ1-2	TRBV5-1	CASSAQGSGYTF	TGCGCCAGCAGCGCACAGGGTAGTGGCTACACCTTC
TRBD1	TRBJ1-2	TRBV6-5	CASSFGTGNYGYTF	TGTGCCAGCAGTTTCGGGACAGGGAACTATGGCTACACCTTC
.	TRBJ2-5	TRBV18	CASSPTRGETQYF	TGTGCCAGCTCACCCACCCGGGGGGAGACCCAGTACTTC
.	TRBJ1-5	TRBV19	CASSTEQSYQPQHF	TGTGCCAGTAGTACCGAACAGAGTTATCAGCCCCAGCATTTT
.	TRBJ1-6	TRBV2	CASSARGYNSPLHF	TGTGCCAGCAGTGCCAGGGGTTATAATTCACCCCTCCACTTT
.	TRBJ1-4	TRBV6-1	CASIRSRENEKLFF	TGTGCCAGCATTCGAAGTAGGGAGAATGAAAAACTGTTTTTT
TRBD2	TRBJ2-7	TRBV6-1	CASSQLAGGAYEQYF	TGTGCCAGCAGCCAACTAGCGGGAGGTGCCTACGAGCAGTACTTC
.	TRBJ2-6	TRBV4-2	CASSQDRGAGANVLTF	TGTGCCAGCAGCCAAGATAGGGGCGCCGGGGCCAACGTCCTGACTTTC
.	TRBJ1-5	TRBV5-6	CASNADGGAQHF	TGTGCCAGCAACGCCGACGGAGGGGCCCAGCATTTT
.	TRBJ1-4	TRBV11-3	CASSSTSATNEKLFF	TGTGCCAGCAGCTCGACATCTGCAACTAATGAAAAACTGTTTTTT
TRBD2	TRBJ2-5	TRBV5-1	CASSLKTSGEETQYF	TGCGCCAGCAGCTTGAAGACTAGCGGGGAAGAGACCCAGTACTTC
TRBD2	TRBJ2-7	TRBV5-6	CASSPRGTRLDEQSF	TGTGCCAGCAGCCCGAGGGGGACTAGGCTCGACGAGCAGTCCTTC
.	TRBJ1-3	TRBV2	CASKFQGPGNTIYF	TGTGCCAGCAAGTTCCAGGGGCCCGGAAACACCATATATTTT